The 18 T cell receptor beta chains below all came from one sample that was sequenced in a study of T-cell reconstitution after alpha-beta-depleted transplantation in children. The TCRbeta library was prepared with unique molecular identifiers. TCRdb re-called the PCR reads with MiXCR, one entry per CDR3 protein. The sample carries hundreds of thousands of distinct CDR3 sequences, roughly 23% recorded once. The sample in question was PBMCs, mostly from graft donor cells, obtained 360 days after TCRalphabeta/CD19-depleted stem cell transplant. The origin of the receptors is a boy younger than two who had a stem cell transplant for acute myeloid leukemia, so the T cells may come from the graft donor.

The V call is TRBV29-1, the J call TRBJ1-1; D remains unclear. With 6 bases removed from V and 4 bases from J, the gap between germline ends came to 21 bases. In germline, CDR1 is SQVTM, CDR2 ANQGSEA. This CDR3 comprises 15 residues. CDR3 in amino acids: CSVLKVGIPITEAFF. The CDR3 nucleotides are TGCAGCGTGCTAAAGGTAGGGATCCCGATCACTGAAGCTTTCTTT. Together with reference TRBV29-1 and TRBJ1-1, the CDR3 gives the full variable domain: SAVISQKPSRDICQRGTSLTIQCQVDSQVTMMFWYRQQPGQSLTLIATANQGSEATYESGFVIDKFPISRPNLTFSTLTVSNMSPEDSSIYLCSVLKVGIPITEAFFGQGTRLTVV.

This clonotype was counted between two and nine times. The chain recombines TRBV20-1 with TRBJ1-2; D not certain. The CDR3 totals 13 residues. Trimming took 6 bases from V and 6 from J, leaving 17 bases between them. Germline V CDR1 and CDR2: DFQATT, SNEGSKA (reference sequence). The CDR3 sequence is CSALRREVDGYTF. The DNA for the CDR3 is TGCAGTGCCCTACGGCGGGAAGTGGATGGCTACACCTTC.

This clonotype appeared once. The gene calls are TRBV7-2 and TRBJ2-1; D gene uncertain. CDR3 length: 15 residues. Trimming stripped 0 bases from V and 3 bases from J, with 9 bases between. Germline V gene sequence: CDR1 SGHTA, CDR2 FQGNSA. CDR3 loop: CASSLALDDYNEQFF. The CDR3 DNA follows: TGTGCCAGCAGCTTAGCGTTGGACGACTACAATGAGCAGTTCTTC.

The chain has TRBV11-2 and TRBJ2-7; TRBD2 matches 8 bases. V shed 2 bases and J 0 bases; nucleotides not matched to a gene: 15. The CDR3 consists of 19 residues. Per germline, CDR1 SGHAT and CDR2 FQNNGV. The CDR3 DNA is TGTGCCAGCAGCTTATTCATCGGCAAGCGGGGGCCGAGCTCCTACGAGCAGTACTTC. It codes for CASSLFIGKRGPSSYEQYF.

This clonotype was seen a handful of times. V gene TRBV24-1 combines with J gene TRBJ1-1; D perhaps matches TRBD1 (5 bases). Germline assignment: CDR1 KGHDR and CDR2 SFDVKD. This CDR3 contains 14 residues. The V and J ends lost 7 bases and 1 base respectively, with 12 bases between them. The CDR3 DNA reads TGTGCCACCAGGAAGACCGGACAGAACACTGAAGCTTTCTTT. This sequence encodes CATRKTGQNTEAFF.

This chain joins TRBV4-3 and TRBJ2-2, with 9 positions matching TRBD2. CDR3 length: 19 amino acids. Losses at the gene ends were 4 bases for V and 4 bases for J; bases not matched to a gene: 16. Germline-derived CDR1 and CDR2 are LGHNA and YSLEER. CDR3 sequence (DNA): TGCGCCAGCAGCCTATTACTCCTTGTAGCGGGGGCACCCACCGGGGAGCTGTTTTTT. Amino acids: CASSLLLLVAGAPTGELFF.

The genes are TRBV20-1 and TRBJ2-7; D possibly matches TRBD1 or TRBD2 (5 bases each). Deletions cut 6 bases from V and 3 bases from J, with 12 bases between. There are 12 residues in the CDR3. Looked up from germline, CDR1 is DFQATT and CDR2 is SNEGSKA (reference sequence). CDR3 amino acids: CSARGRYYEQYV. The CDR3 nucleotides read TGCAGTGCCCGGGGACGATACTACGAGCAGTACGTC.

This chain joins TRBV7-6 and TRBJ2-3; D remains ambiguous. V lost 5 bases, J lost 4 bases, and 16 bases lay in between. This CDR3 comprises 15 residues. From germline, CDR1 is SGHVS and CDR2 FNYEAQ. The CDR3 sequence is CASSPPGLDPDTQYF. In nucleotides, the CDR3 is TGTGCCAGCAGCCCCCCCGGGCTGGACCCAGATACGCAGTATTTT.

V and J are TRBV20-1 and TRBJ1-5; unclear D gene. Deletions cut 0 bases from V and 2 bases from J, with 14 bases between. The CDR3 covers 16 residues. The germline gives CDR1 DFQATT, CDR2 SNEGSKA (reference sequence). This chain's CDR3 is CSARDRRAPGNQPQHF. Written as DNA, the CDR3 is TGCAGTGCTAGAGACCGACGGGCGCCAGGCAATCAGCCCCAGCATTTT.

This chain links TRBV7-6 with TRBJ2-1, with TRBD2 matching 9 bases. Germline loops: CDR1 SGHVS, CDR2 FNYEAQ. CDR3 length equals 18 residues. V lost 2 bases, J lost 5 bases, and 13 bases stayed unmatched. CDR3 amino acids: CASSLLIGPASGNNEQFF. For the CDR3, the DNA is TGTGCCAGCAGCTTATTAATTGGTCCGGCTAGCGGGAACAATGAGCAGTTCTTC.

This clonotype was recorded a few times. This chain links TRBV6-1 with TRBJ1-1; tentative D call: TRBD1 (5 bases). Germline V gene sequence: CDR1 MNHNS, CDR2 SASEGT. The V end was cut by 5 bases, the J end by 3 bases, with 16 bases between. The CDR3 has 15 amino acids. In DNA, the CDR3 is TGTGCCAGCAGTCAGGTAGAACTCAGGGACACTGAAGCTTTCTTT. It is translated as CASSQVELRDTEAFF.

This clonotype was observed many times. The chain carries TRBV3-1 and TRBJ2-5; 10 bases agree with TRBD2. The V gene's germline CDR1 is LGHDT and CDR2 YNNKEL (reference sequence). The J segment lost 4 bases and the V segment lost 0 bases, leaving 11 bases of the junction unmatched. The CDR3 is made up of 18 amino acids. This CDR3 is CASSQENSPSGGGETQYF. Here the CDR3 DNA reads TGTGCCAGCAGCCAAGAAAACTCCCCTAGCGGGGGAGGAGAGACCCAGTACTTC.

A note on this clonotype: A single base separates this from a much larger clone, so it may be a read error. J is TRBJ1-2 and V is TRBV20-1; 9 nucleotides line up with TRBD1. Germline values: CDR1 DFQATT, CDR2 SNEGSKA (reference sequence). The CDR3 runs 15 residues. The CDR3 here is CCARDGQGLNYGYTF. The CDR3 nucleotides are TGCTGTGCTAGAGATGGACAGGGGCTTAACTATGGCTACACCTTC.

This clonotype occurred many times. The chain recombines TRBV5-1 with TRBJ2-5; D is perhaps TRBD1 (5 bases). Trimming took off 0 bases at V and 4 bases at J, with 10 bases between the two ends. The germline gives CDR1 SGHRS, CDR2 YFSETQ. The CDR3 covers 14 residues. The CDR3 bases are TGCGCCAGCAGCTTGGAAAGGGGTGGAGAGACCCAGTACTTC. It yields the protein CASSLERGGETQYF.

This chain connects TRBV28 to TRBJ2-3, with a tentative D call TRBD2 (6 bases). V lost 3 bases and J 0 bases, leaving 10 bases between the germline ends. The CDR3 sequence is 15 residues long. Germline CDR1 reads MDHEN; CDR2 reads SYDVKM. This chain's CDR3 is CASSFSGTSTDTQYF. The CDR3 nucleotides are TGTGCCAGCAGTTTTTCGGGGACTAGCACAGATACGCAGTATTTT.

Only a few counts were recorded for this clonotype. This sequence joins TRBV12-3 or TRBV12-4 and TRBJ2-5, with D tentatively TRBD2 (5 bases). The CDR3 has 15 amino acids. Trimming took 4 bases from V and 5 from J, leaving 17 bases between them. The CDR3 spells CASSSTSIGLETQYF. For the CDR3, the DNA is TGTGCCAGCAGTTCAACGAGTATTGGACTGGAGACCCAGTACTTC.

This chain uses TRBV15 with TRBJ2-3; TRBD2 might be the D (6 bases). The germline gives CDR1 LNHNV, CDR2 YYDKDF (reference sequence). V lost 3 bases and J lost 0, with 13 bases in between. This CDR3 spans 16 amino acids. DNA of the CDR3: TGTGCCACCAGCAGGAGCAGGGACTCTAGCACAGATACGCAGTATTTT. It is translated as CATSRSRDSSTDTQYF.

This clonotype was seen more than once but under ten times. This chain links TRBV20-1 with TRBJ2-7, with D tentatively TRBD1 (6 bases). Trimming pared 4 bases from V and 2 bases from J, leaving 15 bases between. From germline, CDR1 is DFQATT and CDR2 SNEGSKA (reference sequence). The CDR3 spans 14 residues. The CDR3 DNA sequence: TGCAGTGCTACCCGGACAGCGTGGCCCTACGAGCAGTACTTC. Translation: CSATRTAWPYEQYF.